Below, 32 T cell receptor beta chains from the same sample are listed, as sequenced in a study of blood T cell repertoires in COVID-19 (dated by TCRdb to the early 2020s). Preparation of the library involved the immunoSEQ multiplex PCR assay. TCRdb's version of the immuneACCESS table is confined to in-frame rearrangements and falls short of the full clone set. An unresolved V gene accounts for under half of the shortfall where checked; the remainder is of unknown origin. This sample comprises roughly 70,000 clones, about 87% of them detected only once. The ten largest clones add up to approximately 6.8% of the sample. Sequencing input: peripheral blood. These receptors originate from a woman of 80 years or more with active COVID-19.

Only one count was recorded for this clone. The rearrangement uses TRBV29-1 and TRBJ2-7; 10 positions match TRBD2. Per the germline V gene, CDR1 is SQVTM and CDR2 is ANQGSEA. V shed 3 bases, J shed 0 bases, and the junction held 2 bases outside the gene matches. The CDR3 runs to 14 residues. The CDR3 region has the DNA TGCAGCGTTGATAGCGGGAGGAGCTCCTACGAGCAGTACTTC. Encoded protein: CSVDSGRSSYEQYF.

The chain links TRBV21-1 to TRBJ1-1. TRBV21-1 is recorded as a pseudogene. The CDR3 contains 15 residues. CDR3 sequence (DNA): TGTGCCAGCAGCAAAGTAATAGAGGGTAGGACTGAAGCTTTCTTT. The encoded protein is CASSKVIEGRTEAFF.

V and J are TRBV5-1 and TRBJ2-5; a weak D match, TRBD2 (7 bases). The CDR3 has 14 amino acids. The ends were cut back, 2 bases at V and 2 bases at J, with 10 bases in the middle. The germline V gene encodes CDR1 SGHRS and CDR2 YFSETQ. The CDR3 DNA is TGCGCCAGCAGCTTCGGGGGGCTTCAAGAGACCCAGTACTTC. Encoded protein: CASSFGGLQETQYF.

The V gene is TRBV6-4, the J gene TRBJ2-1, with D perhaps TRBD2 (6 bases). Trimming removed 5 bases from V and 4 bases from J, with 18 bases in between. The length of the CDR3 is 16 residues. The germline gives CDR1 MRHNA, CDR2 SNTAGT. Written as DNA, the CDR3 is TGTGCCAGCAGTCCCCCCCGGGAGTTCTATTACAATGAGCAGTTCTTC. Translated, it gives CASSPPREFYYNEQFF.

CDR3 sequence reads: CSASLVSEQYF. The CDR3 DNA is TGCAGTGCCAGTCTAGTGAGCGAGCAGTACTTC. The V call is TRBV20-1, the J call TRBJ2-7; D is ambiguous. The germline CDR1 and CDR2 sequences are DFQATT and SNEGSKA (reference sequence). Trimming stripped 6 bases from V and 6 bases from J, with 12 bases between. The CDR3 sequence is 11 residues long.

The V gene is TRBV7-6, the J gene TRBJ2-1; 10 bases line up with TRBD2. The length of the CDR3 is 16 residues. The germline V gene has CDR1 SGHVS and CDR2 FNYEAQ. V lost 6 bases, J lost 0 bases, and 5 bases stayed unmatched. The CDR3 reads CASSMTSGPSYNEQFF. The CDR3 coding sequence is TGTGCCAGCAGTATGACTAGCGGGCCCTCCTACAATGAGCAGTTCTTC.

The CDR3 nucleotides read TGCGCCAGCAGCTTGTATGGGGGCCAGCTCTACGAGCAGTACTTC. This codes for CASSLYGGQLYEQYF. This sequence joins TRBV5-1 and TRBJ2-7; TRBD1 is a possible D gene (6 bases). The V gene's germline CDR1 is SGHRS and CDR2 YFSETQ. The CDR3 consists of 15 residues. V dropped 1 base and J dropped 3 bases, with 14 bases sitting between them.

V is TRBV27 and J is TRBJ2-7; 8 positions agree with TRBD1. Germline loops: CDR1 MNHEY, CDR2 SMNVEV (reference sequence). Trimming removed 5 bases from V and 4 bases from J; junction bases left unmatched: 13. The CDR3 extends over 16 amino acids. The chain's CDR3 is CASSRQGLANAYEQYF. The CDR3 bases are TGTGCCAGCAGTCGACAGGGGCTGGCTAACGCTTACGAGCAGTACTTC.

The V call is TRBV5-1, the J call TRBJ2-7; 7 bases are a match to TRBD1. CDR1 SGHRS and CDR2 YFSETQ come from the germline V gene. This CDR3 is 13 amino acids long. The trim removed 4 bases at V and 2 bases at J, leaving 3 bases unmatched. The CDR3 protein is CASSTGATYEQYF. The CDR3 nucleotides are TGCGCCAGCAGCACAGGGGCAACCTACGAGCAGTACTTC.

This clone has only one observation. CDR3 region: CASSEGPPGGAKNIQYF. The CDR3 nucleotides are TGTGCCAGCAGTGAGGGACCCCCCGGGGGAGCCAAAAACATTCAGTACTTC. The chain recombines TRBV2 with TRBJ2-4; maybe TRBD2 (6 bases). There are 17 residues in the CDR3. Germline-derived CDR1 and CDR2 are SNHLY and FYNNEI. V shed 3 bases and J shed 0 bases, with 15 bases lying between them.

The chain couples TRBV7-2 to TRBJ2-7, with 9 bases aligning to TRBD1. With 7 bases clipped from V and 3 bases from J, the junction kept 10 bases outside the gene matches. CDR1 SGHTA and CDR2 FQGNSA come from the germline V gene. This CDR3 is 15 amino acids long. CDR3 loop: CASTRQTGGGYEQYF. Written as DNA, the CDR3 is TGTGCCAGCACCCGCCAGACAGGGGGAGGCTACGAGCAGTACTTC.

The chain has TRBV11-2 and TRBJ2-5; D gene ambiguous. V was clipped by 5 bases and J by 1 base, with 14 bases between them. Germline-derived CDR1 and CDR2 are SGHAT and FQNNGV. This CDR3 has 15 amino acids. The CDR3 DNA reads as TGTGCCAGCAGCCAAGGTTTGAGGCTCCAAGAGACCCAGTACTTC. Its translation: CASSQGLRLQETQYF.

This clone was counted a few times. The chain uses TRBV10-3 and TRBJ1-6; TRBD1 is a possible D gene (5 bases). Germline V gene lookup returns CDR1 ENHRY and CDR2 SYGVKD. This CDR3 comprises 16 residues. Trimming pared 3 bases from V and 7 bases from J, leaving 16 bases between. CDR3 protein: CAISDSGGRVNSPLHF. CDR3 sequence (DNA): TGTGCCATCAGTGACTCGGGGGGAAGAGTCAATTCACCCCTCCACTTT.

In nucleotides, the CDR3 is TGTGCCAGCAGCCGGAGCGGGAGTAACTCCTACGAGCAGTACTTC. This gives the protein CASSRSGSNSYEQYF. This rearrangement joins TRBV5-5 to TRBJ2-7, with 8 nucleotides matching TRBD2. The CDR3 is made up of 15 amino acids. Germline CDR1 and CDR2: SGHKS and YYEKEE (reference sequence). V lost 4 bases to trimming and J lost 0 bases; unmatched junction nucleotides: 6.

V and J are TRBV7-2 and TRBJ1-2; 8 bases map to TRBD1. In germline, CDR1 is SGHTA, CDR2 FQGNSA. The CDR3 consists of 16 residues. V shed 5 bases, J shed 13 bases, and the junction held 21 bases outside the gene matches. This chain's CDR3 is CASSARQGRAAMRGTF. CDR3 sequence (DNA): TGTGCCAGCAGCGCCCGACAGGGGAGGGCGGCTATGAGGGGCACCTTC.

The chain couples TRBV12-2 to TRBJ1-4. TRBV12-2 is annotated as a pseudogene. CDR3 length equals 22 residues. CDR3 DNA sequence: TGTGCAAGTCGCTTAGGATGCCGATCCGCAGTGTGTCGCCGGGGGGGTAATGAAAAACTGTTTTTT. Protein product: CASRLGCRSAVCRRGGNEKLFF.

The chain joins TRBV9 to TRBJ1-2; D is perhaps TRBD1 (6 bases). Between the trimmed V and J ends, which lost 0 bases and 7 bases, there was a span of 13 bases. The CDR3 spans 14 residues. Germline-derived CDR1 and CDR2 are SGDLS and YYNGEE. The CDR3, as DNA: TGTGCCAGCAGCGTAGTGGCAGGGGATAGTGGCTACACCTTC. It encodes CASSVVAGDSGYTF.

This clone was observed a single time. Here the CDR3 reads CASTDSVAGELFF. The CDR3 DNA is TGTGCCAGCACCGACTCGGTAGCCGGGGAGCTGTTTTTT. This chain uses TRBV18 with TRBJ2-2; unclear D gene. This CDR3 spans 13 amino acids. CDR1 is KGHSH and CDR2 is LQKENI in the germline V gene. V gave up 8 bases and J gave up 6 bases, with 13 bases separating them.

The chain uses TRBV10-1 and TRBJ2-7, with 8 bases identical to TRBD2. The trim removed 6 bases at V and 2 bases at J, leaving 9 bases unmatched. Germline V lookup: CDR1 WNHNN, CDR2 SYGVQD (reference sequence). The CDR3 sequence is 15 residues long. CDR3 in DNA: TGCGCCAGCAGCTTGAAAAGCGGGAGCCCCTACGAGCAGTACTTC. Translation: CASSLKSGSPYEQYF.

The chain combines TRBV3-1 (or the pseudogene TRBV3-2) with TRBJ2-7; D might be TRBD1 (6 bases). The V gene lost 6 bases and the J gene lost 4 bases, with 16 bases spanning the gap. The CDR3 runs to 14 residues. CDR1 LGHDT and CDR2 YNNKEL come from the germline V gene (reference sequence). CDR3 in amino acids: CASRGGGYVYEQYF. In DNA form, the CDR3 reads TGTGCCAGCAGAGGGGGTGGCTACGTATACGAGCAGTACTTC.

The genes are TRBV7-2 and TRBJ2-7; 11 bases line up with TRBD2. CDR3 length equals 16 residues. V shed 0 bases, J shed 3 bases, and the junction held 4 bases outside the gene matches. CDR1 and CDR2 (germline): SGHTA, FQGNSA. The CDR3 protein is CASSLARTSGYYEQYF. The CDR3 DNA follows: TGTGCCAGCAGCTTAGCCCGGACTAGCGGGTACTACGAGCAGTACTTC. The full variable domain, its missing parts supplied by reference TRBV7-2 and TRBJ2-7, is GAGVSQSPSNKVTEKGKDVELRCDPISGHTALYWYRQSLGQGLEFLIYFQGNSAPDKSGLPSDRFSAERTGGSVSTLTIQRTQQEDSAVYLCASSLARTSGYYEQYFGPGTRLTVT.

CDR3 protein: CASSRLRGETQYF. The CDR3, as DNA: TGTGCCAGCAGCCGCCTTCGGGGGGAGACCCAGTACTTC. The rearrangement links TRBV6-6 to TRBJ2-5; tentatively, D is TRBD2 (6 bases). Germline CDR1 and CDR2: MNHNY and SVGAGI (reference sequence). The CDR3 sequence is 13 residues long. V shed 6 bases and J shed 5 bases, with 13 bases lying between them.

The chain is built from TRBV19 and TRBJ2-7, with 8 positions matching TRBD1. Germline V gene sequence: CDR1 LNHDA, CDR2 SQIVND (reference sequence). CDR3 length: 13 residues. After removal of 10 bases from V and 3 bases from J, the junction contained 8 bases not matched to a gene. DNA of the CDR3: TGTGCCACCTTGACAGGGGAAGGCTACGAGCAGTACTTC. Protein sequence: CATLTGEGYEQYF.

The chain carries TRBV4-2 and TRBJ1-6; 8 positions agree with TRBD1. CDR1 LGHNA and CDR2 YNFKEQ come from the germline V gene. Germline trimming cut 5 bases from V and 7 bases from J; bases unmatched to any gene: 7. CDR3 length equals 15 residues. The CDR3 nucleotides are TGTGCCAGCAGCTCTCCAGGGGGCCGGAATTCACCCCTCCACTTT. Translating gives CASSSPGGRNSPLHF.

This chain joins TRBV2 and TRBJ1-4; TRBD1 matches 9 bases. J gave up 5 bases and V 6 bases, and 4 bases lay outside the gene matches. The CDR3 is 14 amino acids. Germline values: CDR1 SNHLY, CDR2 FYNNEI. The CDR3 DNA reads TGTGCCAGCAGCTTCGGGACAGGGAATGAAAAACTGTTTTTT. The encoded protein is CASSFGTGNEKLFF.

The chain employs TRBV4-3 and TRBJ2-1, with TRBD2 identical over 11 bases. The V and J ends lost 0 bases and 0 bases, in that order; junction bases with no gene match: 13. Germline V gene lookup returns CDR1 LGHNA and CDR2 YSLEER. CDR3 size: 21 residues. The CDR3 region is CASSQEKLAGGPLSSYNEQFF. CDR3 DNA: TGCGCCAGCAGCCAAGAAAAGCTAGCGGGAGGTCCCTTAAGCTCCTACAATGAGCAGTTCTTC.

The CDR3 sequence is CASLKEDEQYF. The CDR3 DNA is TGTGCCAGCTTAAAGGAGGACGAGCAGTACTTC. This chain connects TRBV7-3 to TRBJ2-7; D may be TRBD2 (5 bases). V shed 8 bases and J shed 5 bases, with 10 bases lying between them. The CDR3 has 11 residues. In germline, CDR1 is SGHTA, CDR2 FQGTGA.

This chain links TRBV30 with TRBJ1-5; 7 nucleotides line up with TRBD1. Germline V gives CDR1 GTSNPN, CDR2 SVGIG (reference sequence). The CDR3 loop spans 16 amino acids. J lost 1 base, V lost 2 bases, and 8 bases had no gene match. CDR3 residues: CAWSFRTGDSNQPQHF. In DNA form, the CDR3 reads TGTGCCTGGAGTTTCCGCACAGGGGACAGCAATCAGCCCCAGCATTTT.

This clone turned up a few times. The rearrangement joins TRBV6-6 to TRBJ1-1; TRBD1 agrees at 8 bases. Trimming at V came to 5 bases and at J to 1 base, leaving 0 bases not matched to a gene. The CDR3 runs 13 residues. Germline CDR1 is MNHNY and CDR2 is SVGAGI (reference sequence). For the CDR3, the DNA is TGTGCCAGCAGTGACAGGGGGAACACTGAAGCTTTCTTT. It specifies CASSDRGNTEAFF.

The chain is built from TRBV7-9 and TRBJ1-5; D is undetermined. Trimming took 1 base from V and 15 from J, leaving 13 bases between them. The CDR3 contains 12 residues. Germline CDR1 SEHNR, CDR2 FQNEAQ (reference sequence). The CDR3: CASSLGGGPSHF. Here the CDR3 DNA reads TGTGCCAGCAGCTTAGGGGGAGGACCTTCGCATTTT.

A single count supports this clone. The rearrangement links TRBV18 to TRBJ2-7; perhaps TRBD1 as D (6 bases). This CDR3 contains 12 residues. Per germline, CDR1 KGHSH and CDR2 LQKENI. The V and J ends lost 3 bases and 5 bases respectively, with 8 bases between them. CDR3 nucleotide sequence: TGTGCCAGCTCACCCACAGGGAACGAGCAGTACTTC. It translates to CASSPTGNEQYF.

Points on this clone: Other DNA sequences in the sample encode the same CDR3. The V and J genes are TRBV6-1 and TRBJ2-7; TRBD1 aligns across 7 bases. This CDR3 has 16 residues. V lost 2 bases and J lost 2; bases outside the gene matches: 9. CDR1 is MNHNS and CDR2 is SASEGT in the germline V gene. CDR3 amino acids: CASSEYLGQVAYEQYF. The CDR3 nucleotides are TGTGCCAGCAGTGAATATCTTGGACAGGTCGCCTACGAGCAGTACTTC.